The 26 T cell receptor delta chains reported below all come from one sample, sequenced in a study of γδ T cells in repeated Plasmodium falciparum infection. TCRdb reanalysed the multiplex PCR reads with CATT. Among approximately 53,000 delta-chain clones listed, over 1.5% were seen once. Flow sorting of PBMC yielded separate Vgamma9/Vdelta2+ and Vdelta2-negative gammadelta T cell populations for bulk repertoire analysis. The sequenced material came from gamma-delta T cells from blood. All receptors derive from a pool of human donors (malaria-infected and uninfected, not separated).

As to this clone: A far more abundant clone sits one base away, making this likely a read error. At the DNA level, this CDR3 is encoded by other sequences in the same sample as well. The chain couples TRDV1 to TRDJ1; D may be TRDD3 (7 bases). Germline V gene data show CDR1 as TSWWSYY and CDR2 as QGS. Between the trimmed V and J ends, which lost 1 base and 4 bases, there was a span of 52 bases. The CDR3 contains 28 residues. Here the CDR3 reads CALGERKDERGKSLRIPRGGWSVDKLIF. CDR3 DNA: TGTGCTCTTGGGGAACGAAAGGACGAAAGGGGGAAGTCCCTACGTATTCCTAGGGGGGGATGGTCGGTCGATAAACTCATCTTT.

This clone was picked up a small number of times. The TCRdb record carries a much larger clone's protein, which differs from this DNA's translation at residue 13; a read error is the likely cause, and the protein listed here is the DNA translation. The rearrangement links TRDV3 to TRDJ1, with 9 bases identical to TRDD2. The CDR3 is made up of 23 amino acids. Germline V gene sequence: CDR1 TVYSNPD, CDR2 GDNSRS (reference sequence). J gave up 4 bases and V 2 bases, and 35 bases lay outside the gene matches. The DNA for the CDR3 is TGTGCCTTTGGGATGTTGAGCCTTCCTACGGCCTACCGGGGACCCTTAAGGCACGATAAACTCATCTTT. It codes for CAFGMLSLPTAYRGPLRHDKLIF.

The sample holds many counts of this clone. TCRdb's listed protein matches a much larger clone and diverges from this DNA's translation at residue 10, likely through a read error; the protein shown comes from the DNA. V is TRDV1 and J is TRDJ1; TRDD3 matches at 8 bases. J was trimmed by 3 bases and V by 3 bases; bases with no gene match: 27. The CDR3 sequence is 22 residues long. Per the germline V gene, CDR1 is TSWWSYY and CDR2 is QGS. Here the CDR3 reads CALGEPNTAQILGVLLPDKLIF. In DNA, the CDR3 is TGTGCTCTTGGGGAGCCCAATACAGCTCAGATACTGGGGGTCCTCCTGCCCGATAAACTCATCTTT.

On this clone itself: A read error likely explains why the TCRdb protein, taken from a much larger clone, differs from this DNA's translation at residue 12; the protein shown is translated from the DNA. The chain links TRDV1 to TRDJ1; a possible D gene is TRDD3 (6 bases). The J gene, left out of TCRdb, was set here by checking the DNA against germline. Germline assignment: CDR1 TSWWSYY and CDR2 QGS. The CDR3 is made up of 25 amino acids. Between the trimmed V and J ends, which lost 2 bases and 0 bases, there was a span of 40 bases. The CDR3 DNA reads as TGTGCTCTTGGGGAAGCGGGCCTACACCTGGGGAATGAAGTGAGGAGGCCATTGTACACCGATAAACTCATCTTT. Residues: CALGEAGLHLGNEVRRPLYTDKLIF.

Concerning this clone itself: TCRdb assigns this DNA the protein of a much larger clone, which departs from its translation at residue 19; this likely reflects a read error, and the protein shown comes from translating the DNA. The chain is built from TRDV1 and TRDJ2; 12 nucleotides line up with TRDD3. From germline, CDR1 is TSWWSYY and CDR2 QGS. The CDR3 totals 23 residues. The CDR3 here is CALGELGRETYWGILSLTEQLFF. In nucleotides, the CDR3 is TGTGCTCTTGGGGAACTAGGTAGGGAGACCTACTGGGGGATACTCTCTTTGACAGAACAACTCTTCTTT.

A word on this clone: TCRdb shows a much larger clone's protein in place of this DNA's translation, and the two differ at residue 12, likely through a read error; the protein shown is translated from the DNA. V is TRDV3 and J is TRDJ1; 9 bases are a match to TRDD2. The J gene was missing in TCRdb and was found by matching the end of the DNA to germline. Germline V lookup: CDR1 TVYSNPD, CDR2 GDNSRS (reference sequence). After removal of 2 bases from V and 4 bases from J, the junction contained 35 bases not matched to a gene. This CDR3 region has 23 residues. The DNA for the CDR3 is TGTGCCTTTGGGATGTTGAGCCTTCCTACGGCCCACTGGGGACCCTTAAGGCACGATAAACTCATCTTT. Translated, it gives CAFGMLSLPTAHWGPLRHDKLIF.

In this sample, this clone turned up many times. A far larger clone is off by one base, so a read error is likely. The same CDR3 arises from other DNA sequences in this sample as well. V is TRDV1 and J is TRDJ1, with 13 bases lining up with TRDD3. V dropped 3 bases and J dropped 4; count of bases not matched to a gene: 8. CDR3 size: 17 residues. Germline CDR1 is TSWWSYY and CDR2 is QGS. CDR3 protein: CALGERILGDTRDKLIF. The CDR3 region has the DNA TGTGCTCTTGGGGAGCGAATACTGGGGGATACGCGCGATAAACTCATCTTT.

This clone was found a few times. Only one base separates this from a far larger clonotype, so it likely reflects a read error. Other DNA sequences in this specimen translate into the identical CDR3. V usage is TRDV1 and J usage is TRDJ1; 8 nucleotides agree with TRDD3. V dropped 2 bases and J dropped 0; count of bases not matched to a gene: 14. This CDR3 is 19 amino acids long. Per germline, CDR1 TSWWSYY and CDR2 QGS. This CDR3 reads CALGESSGYWGYDTDKLIF. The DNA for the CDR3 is TGTGCTCTTGGGGAATCTAGCGGCTACTGGGGGTACGACACCGATAAACTCATCTTT.

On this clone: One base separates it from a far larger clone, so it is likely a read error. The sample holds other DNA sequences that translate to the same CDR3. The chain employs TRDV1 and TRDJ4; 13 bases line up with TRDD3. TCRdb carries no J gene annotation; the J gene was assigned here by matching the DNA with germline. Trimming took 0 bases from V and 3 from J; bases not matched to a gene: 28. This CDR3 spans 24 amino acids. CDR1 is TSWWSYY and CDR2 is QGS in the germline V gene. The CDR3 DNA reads TGTGCTCTTGGGGAACTGATACCCCACCTCCCGCCCTGGGCACACTGGGGGATACGAGGACCCCTGATCTTT. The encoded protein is CALGELIPHLPPWAHWGIRGPLIF.

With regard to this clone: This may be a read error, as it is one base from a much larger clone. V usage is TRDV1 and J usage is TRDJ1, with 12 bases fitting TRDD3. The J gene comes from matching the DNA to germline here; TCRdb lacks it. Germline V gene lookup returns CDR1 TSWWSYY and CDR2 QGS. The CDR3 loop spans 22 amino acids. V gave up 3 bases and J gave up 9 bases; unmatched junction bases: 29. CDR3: CALGDPPTLPTFRCWGIRELIF. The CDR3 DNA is TGTGCTCTTGGGGACCCACCCACACTTCCTACTTTTCGTTGCTGGGGGATACGCGAACTCATCTTT.

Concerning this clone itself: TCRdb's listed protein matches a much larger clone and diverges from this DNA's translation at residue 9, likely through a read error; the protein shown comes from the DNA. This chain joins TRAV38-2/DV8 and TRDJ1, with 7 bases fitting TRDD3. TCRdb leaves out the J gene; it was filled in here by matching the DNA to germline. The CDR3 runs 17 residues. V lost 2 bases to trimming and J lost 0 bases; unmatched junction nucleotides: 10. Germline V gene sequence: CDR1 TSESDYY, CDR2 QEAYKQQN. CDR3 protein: CAYRRLGTGPYTDKLIF. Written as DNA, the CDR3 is TGTGCTTATAGGAGACTGGGGACGGGACCCTACACCGATAAACTCATCTTT.

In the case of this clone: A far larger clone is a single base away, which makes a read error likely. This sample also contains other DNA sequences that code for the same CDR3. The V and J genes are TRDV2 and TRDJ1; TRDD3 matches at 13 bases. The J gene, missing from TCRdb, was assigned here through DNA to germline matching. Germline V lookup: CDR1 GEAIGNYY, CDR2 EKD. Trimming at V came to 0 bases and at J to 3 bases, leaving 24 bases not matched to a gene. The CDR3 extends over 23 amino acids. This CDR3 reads CACDTVQNLGVLGDTREPDKLIF. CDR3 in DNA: TGTGCCTGTGACACCGTCCAAAATTTGGGAGTACTGGGGGATACGCGGGAACCCGATAAACTCATCTTT.

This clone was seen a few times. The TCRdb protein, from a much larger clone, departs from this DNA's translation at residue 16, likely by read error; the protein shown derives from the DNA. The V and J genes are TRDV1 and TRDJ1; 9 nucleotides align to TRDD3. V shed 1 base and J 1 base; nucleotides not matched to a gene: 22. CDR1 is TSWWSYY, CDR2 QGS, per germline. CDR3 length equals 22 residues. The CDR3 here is CALGEPMGHPTGGRLCTDKLIF. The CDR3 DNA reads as TGTGCTCTTGGGGAACCTATGGGCCATCCTACTGGGGGACGTCTGTGCACCGATAAACTCATCTTT.

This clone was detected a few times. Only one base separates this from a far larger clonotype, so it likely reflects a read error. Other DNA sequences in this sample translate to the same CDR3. As DNA, the CDR3 is TGTGCTCTTGGAGAACTCATCGGGTCCGATAAACTCATCTTT. This translates into CALGELIGSDKLIF. This chain links TRDV1 with TRDJ1, with D unclear. This CDR3 spans 14 amino acids. Per the germline V gene, CDR1 is TSWWSYY and CDR2 is QGS.

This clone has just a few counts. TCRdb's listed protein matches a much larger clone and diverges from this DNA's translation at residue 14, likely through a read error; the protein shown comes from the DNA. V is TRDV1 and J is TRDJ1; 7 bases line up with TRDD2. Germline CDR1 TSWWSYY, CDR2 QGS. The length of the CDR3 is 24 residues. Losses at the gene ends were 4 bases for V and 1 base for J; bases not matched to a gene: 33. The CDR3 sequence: CALGAFSYQRMYWWPLPATDKLIF. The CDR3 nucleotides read TGTGCTCTTGGGGCTTTTTCCTACCAGAGAATGTACTGGTGGCCCCTCCCCGCCACCGATAAACTCATCTTT.

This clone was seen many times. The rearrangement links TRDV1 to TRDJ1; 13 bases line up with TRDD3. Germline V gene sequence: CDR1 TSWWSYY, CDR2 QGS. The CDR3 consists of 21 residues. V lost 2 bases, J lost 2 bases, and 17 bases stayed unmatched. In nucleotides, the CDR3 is TGTGCTCTTGGGGAATCCGTTCCTACAAGTACTGGGGGATACGCTACCGATAAACTCATCTTT. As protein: CALGESVPTSTGGYATDKLIF.

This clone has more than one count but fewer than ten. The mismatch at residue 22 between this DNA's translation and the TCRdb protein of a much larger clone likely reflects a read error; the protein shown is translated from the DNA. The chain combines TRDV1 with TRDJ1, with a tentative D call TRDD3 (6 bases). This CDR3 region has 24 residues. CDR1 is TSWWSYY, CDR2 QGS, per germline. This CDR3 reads CALGERSFSRSWAGASLKTDKRIF. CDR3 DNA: TGTGCTCTTGGGGAACGGTCCTTCTCAAGATCCTGGGCTGGGGCCTCACTAAAAACCGATAAACGCATCTTT.

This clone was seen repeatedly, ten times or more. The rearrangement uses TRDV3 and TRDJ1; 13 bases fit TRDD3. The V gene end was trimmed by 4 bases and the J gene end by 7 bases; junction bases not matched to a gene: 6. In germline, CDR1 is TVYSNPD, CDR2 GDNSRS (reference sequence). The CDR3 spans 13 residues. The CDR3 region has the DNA TGTGCCTCTAGACTGGGGGATACGGGTAAACTCATCTTT. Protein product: CASRLGDTGKLIF.

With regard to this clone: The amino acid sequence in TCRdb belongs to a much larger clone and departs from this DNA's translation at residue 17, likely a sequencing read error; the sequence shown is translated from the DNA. The CDR3 region is CALGSSFPGHPAHTDKFIF. CDR3 sequence (DNA): TGTGCTCTTGGATCTTCCTTCCCCGGTCATCCCGCCCACACCGATAAATTCATCTTT. The J segment was not called; the V segment is TRDV1. This CDR3 region has 19 residues. From germline, CDR1 is TSWWSYY and CDR2 QGS.

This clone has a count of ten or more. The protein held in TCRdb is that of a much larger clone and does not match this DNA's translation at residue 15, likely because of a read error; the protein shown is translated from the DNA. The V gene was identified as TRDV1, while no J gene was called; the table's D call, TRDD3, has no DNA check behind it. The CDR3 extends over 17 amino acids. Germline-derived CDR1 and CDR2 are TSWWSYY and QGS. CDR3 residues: CALGELGPKGLGDKPIF. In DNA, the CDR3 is TGTGCTCTTGGGGAACTGGGTCCTAAGGGCTTAGGTGATAAACCCATCTTT.

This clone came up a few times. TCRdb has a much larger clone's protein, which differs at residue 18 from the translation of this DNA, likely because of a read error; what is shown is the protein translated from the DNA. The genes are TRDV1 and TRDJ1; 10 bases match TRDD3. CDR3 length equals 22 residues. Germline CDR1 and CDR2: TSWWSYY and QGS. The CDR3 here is CALGETSWYWGMGIPYTGKLIF. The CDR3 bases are TGTGCTCTTGGGGAGACTTCCTGGTACTGGGGGATGGGGATACCGTACACCGGTAAACTCATCTTT.

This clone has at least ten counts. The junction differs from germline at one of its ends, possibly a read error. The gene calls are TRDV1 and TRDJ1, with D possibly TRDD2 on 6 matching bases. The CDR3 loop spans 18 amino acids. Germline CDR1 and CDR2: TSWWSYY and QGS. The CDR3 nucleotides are TGTGCCCTTGGGCCTCCTCCTTCCATCGTAGGAGTCACCGGTAAACTCATCTTT. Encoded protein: CALGPPPSIVGVTGKLIF.

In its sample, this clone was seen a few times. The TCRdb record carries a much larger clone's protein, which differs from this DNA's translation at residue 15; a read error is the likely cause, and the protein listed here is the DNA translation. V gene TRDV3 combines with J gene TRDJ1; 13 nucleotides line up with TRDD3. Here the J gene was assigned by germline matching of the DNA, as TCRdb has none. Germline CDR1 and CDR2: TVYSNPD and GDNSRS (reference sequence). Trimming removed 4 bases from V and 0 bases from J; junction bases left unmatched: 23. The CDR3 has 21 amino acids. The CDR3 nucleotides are TGTGCCTCCACATCTTCCTTACGGTACACTGGGGGATACGGTCACACCGATAAACTCATCTTT. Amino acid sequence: CASTSSLRYTGGYGHTDKLIF.

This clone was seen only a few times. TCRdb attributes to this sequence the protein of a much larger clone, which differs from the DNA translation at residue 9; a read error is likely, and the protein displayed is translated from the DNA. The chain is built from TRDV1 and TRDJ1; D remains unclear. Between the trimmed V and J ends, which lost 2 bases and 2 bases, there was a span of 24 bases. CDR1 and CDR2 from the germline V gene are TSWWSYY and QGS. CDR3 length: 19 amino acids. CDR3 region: CALGEGVPCGVVCTDKLIF. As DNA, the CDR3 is TGTGCTCTTGGGGAAGGGGTCCCATGCGGTGTTGTATGTACCGATAAACTCATCTTT.

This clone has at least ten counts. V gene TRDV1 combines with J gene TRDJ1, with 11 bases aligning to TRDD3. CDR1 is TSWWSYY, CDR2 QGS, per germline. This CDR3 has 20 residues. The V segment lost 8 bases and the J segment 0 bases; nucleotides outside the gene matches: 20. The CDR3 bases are TGTGCTCTTTGGCCGATTTACTGGGGGATATCCCACCCGTACACCGATAAACTCATCTTT. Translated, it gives CALWPIYWGISHPYTDKLIF.

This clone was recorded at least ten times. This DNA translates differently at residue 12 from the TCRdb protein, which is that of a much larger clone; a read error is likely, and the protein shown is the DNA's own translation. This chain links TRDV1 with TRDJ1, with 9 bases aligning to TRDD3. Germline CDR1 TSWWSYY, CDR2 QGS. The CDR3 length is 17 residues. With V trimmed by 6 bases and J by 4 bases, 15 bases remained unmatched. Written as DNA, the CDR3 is TGTGCTCTTGGAAAAGGTGAAGGCTGGGGGATTGACGATAAACTCATCTTT. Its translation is CALGKGEGWGIDDKLIF.